These T cell receptor beta chains were read from a single sample in a study of T cell responses to AZD1222 COVID-19 vaccine. Some clones are missing from TCRdb's copy, which holds only in-frame ones; the method was immunoSEQ multiplex PCR. The sample lists approximately 300,000 clones, roughly 93% occurring once. Sample: peripheral blood, taken 28 days after the second AZD1222 dose. These receptors were taken from an adult who received the AZD1222 COVID-19 vaccine. Each CDR3 is given with its conserved first and last residue. Each record gives: CDR3 protein, CDR3 DNA, V gene, J gene, clone size, D gene, CDR3 length. D genes are given only for firm matches. Not all rows give a size; the values are once, few, many and, for expanded clones, a class.

cdr3_aa: CASSLEEGRPQHF
cdr3_nt: TGTGCCAGCAGTTTAGAAGAGGGTCGGCCCCAGCATTTT
v_call: TRBV12-3/TRBV12-4
j_call: TRBJ1-5
clone_size: -
d_call: -
cdr3_length: 13

cdr3_aa: CASSLTVQETQYF
cdr3_nt: TGTGCCAGCAGCTTGACAGTTCAAGAGACCCAGTACTTC
v_call: TRBV11-2
j_call: TRBJ2-5
clone_size: -
d_call: -
cdr3_length: 13

cdr3_aa: CASSLEGQKIYGYTF
cdr3_nt: TGTGCCAGCAGCTTGGAGGGGCAGAAGATATATGGCTACACCTTC
v_call: TRBV5-4
j_call: TRBJ1-2
clone_size: -
d_call: -
cdr3_length: 15

cdr3_aa: CSAGAGEEKLFF
cdr3_nt: TGCAGCGCCGGCGCAGGGGAGGAAAAACTGTTTTTT
v_call: TRBV29-1
j_call: TRBJ1-4
clone_size: -
d_call: -
cdr3_length: 12

cdr3_aa: CASSLIRGSLNTEAFF
cdr3_nt: TGTGCCAGCAGCTTAATTAGGGGCAGTTTGAACACTGAAGCTTTCTTT
v_call: TRBV7-8
j_call: TRBJ1-1
clone_size: -
d_call: -
cdr3_length: 16

cdr3_aa: CATRSGGNTIYF
cdr3_nt: TGTGCCACCCGGAGTGGCGGAAACACCATATATTTT
v_call: TRBV3-1/TRBV3-2
j_call: TRBJ1-3
clone_size: -
d_call: -
cdr3_length: 12

cdr3_aa: CASSPGGGVFPRGQYF
cdr3_nt: TGTGCCAGCAGCCCGGGAGGGGGGGTCTTTCCCCGAGGGCAGTACTTC
v_call: TRBV3-1/TRBV3-2
j_call: TRBJ2-7
clone_size: -
d_call: TRBD2
cdr3_length: 16

cdr3_aa: CASRPGPPGEQYF
cdr3_nt: TGTGCCAGCCGACCCGGGCCGCCGGGCGAGCAGTACTTC
v_call: TRBV28
j_call: TRBJ2-7
clone_size: -
d_call: -
cdr3_length: 13

cdr3_aa: CATSDWGQGRYEQYF
cdr3_nt: TGTGCCACCAGTGATTGGGGACAGGGGAGGTACGAGCAGTACTTC
v_call: TRBV24-1
j_call: TRBJ2-7
clone_size: -
d_call: TRBD1
cdr3_length: 15

cdr3_aa: CASSLGQGPIGETQYF
cdr3_nt: TGTGCCAGCAGCTTAGGACAGGGACCCATTGGGGAGACCCAGTACTTC
v_call: TRBV5-4
j_call: TRBJ2-5
clone_size: -
d_call: TRBD1
cdr3_length: 16

cdr3_aa: CASNKRREGLDEQFF
cdr3_nt: TGTGCCAGTAATAAGAGGCGGGAGGGCCTCGATGAGCAGTTCTTC
v_call: TRBV19
j_call: TRBJ2-1
clone_size: -
d_call: TRBD2
cdr3_length: 15

cdr3_aa: CASSLSGATYEQYF
cdr3_nt: TGTGCCAGCAGTTTGTCGGGAGCGACCTACGAGCAGTACTTC
v_call: TRBV6-5
j_call: TRBJ2-7
clone_size: -
d_call: -
cdr3_length: 14

cdr3_aa: CASSPGGKQPQHF
cdr3_nt: TGTGCCAGCTCACCGGGGGGGAAACAGCCCCAGCATTTT
v_call: TRBV18
j_call: TRBJ1-5
clone_size: -
d_call: -
cdr3_length: 13

cdr3_aa: CASTSVRMGGWGEQFF
cdr3_nt: TGTGCCAGCACCTCCGTAAGGATGGGGGGCTGGGGAGAGCAGTTCTTC
v_call: TRBV5-6
j_call: TRBJ2-1
clone_size: -
d_call: -
cdr3_length: 16

cdr3_aa: CASKELAGGNEQFF
cdr3_nt: TGTGCCAGTAAGGAATTAGCGGGGGGTAATGAGCAGTTCTTC
v_call: TRBV19
j_call: TRBJ2-1
clone_size: -
d_call: TRBD2
cdr3_length: 14

cdr3_aa: CASSPRTLSGNTIYF
cdr3_nt: TGTGCCAGCAGCCCCAGGACCCTCTCTGGAAACACCATATATTTT
v_call: TRBV7-3
j_call: TRBJ1-3
clone_size: few
d_call: -
cdr3_length: 15

cdr3_aa: CASRRDRTDTQYF
cdr3_nt: TGTGCCAGCAGGAGGGACCGCACAGATACGCAGTATTTT
v_call: TRBV2
j_call: TRBJ2-3
clone_size: -
d_call: -
cdr3_length: 13

cdr3_aa: CASSLGSRYNSPLHF
cdr3_nt: TGTGCCAGCAGTTTAGGGAGTCGCTATAATTCACCCCTCCACTTT
v_call: TRBV28
j_call: TRBJ1-6
clone_size: -
d_call: -
cdr3_length: 15

cdr3_aa: CASSLNSQETQYF
cdr3_nt: TGTGCCAGCAGCTTGAACAGCCAAGAGACCCAGTACTTC
v_call: TRBV7-3
j_call: TRBJ2-5
clone_size: -
d_call: -
cdr3_length: 13

cdr3_aa: CASSFYGVNQPQHF
cdr3_nt: TGTGCCAGCAGCTTCTATGGGGTCAATCAGCCCCAGCATTTT
v_call: TRBV5-4
j_call: TRBJ1-5
clone_size: -
d_call: -
cdr3_length: 14

cdr3_aa: CASSFGSGGHRLEQYF
cdr3_nt: TGTGCCAGCAGTTTTGGCAGCGGGGGGCACCGTTTAGAGCAGTACTTC
v_call: TRBV28
j_call: TRBJ2-7
clone_size: -
d_call: TRBD2
cdr3_length: 16

cdr3_aa: CASSSRTLEKLFF
cdr3_nt: TGTGCCAGCAGCTCTAGGACTCTCGAAAAACTGTTTTTT
v_call: TRBV7-2
j_call: TRBJ1-4
clone_size: -
d_call: -
cdr3_length: 13

cdr3_aa: CASSLRQTTGELFF
cdr3_nt: TGCGCCAGCAGCTTGAGGCAGACCACCGGGGAGCTGTTTTTT
v_call: TRBV5-1
j_call: TRBJ2-2
clone_size: -
d_call: -
cdr3_length: 14

cdr3_aa: CASSIELGSGKLFF
cdr3_nt: TGTGCCAGTAGTATAGAGTTGGGGTCGGGAAAACTGTTTTTT
v_call: TRBV19
j_call: TRBJ1-4
clone_size: -
d_call: -
cdr3_length: 14

cdr3_aa: CASSYSSGVTYEQYF
cdr3_nt: TGTGCCAGCAGTTACTCTAGCGGGGTTACCTACGAGCAGTACTTC
v_call: TRBV6-5
j_call: TRBJ2-7
clone_size: -
d_call: TRBD2
cdr3_length: 15

cdr3_aa: CASSWTHSYEETQYF
cdr3_nt: TGTGCCAGCAGTTGGACCCATTCCTATGAAGAGACCCAGTACTTC
v_call: TRBV27
j_call: TRBJ2-5
clone_size: -
d_call: -
cdr3_length: 15

cdr3_aa: CASGQTYEQYF
cdr3_nt: TGTGCCAGCGGACAGACCTACGAGCAGTACTTC
v_call: TRBV2
j_call: TRBJ2-7
clone_size: -
d_call: -
cdr3_length: 11

cdr3_aa: CASSSLAGTSQNTEAFF
cdr3_nt: TGTGCCAGCAGTTCCCTGGCCGGGACATCTCAGAACACTGAAGCTTTCTTT
v_call: TRBV28
j_call: TRBJ1-1
clone_size: few
d_call: -
cdr3_length: 17

cdr3_aa: CASSEKAGPGGYTF
cdr3_nt: TGTGCCAGCAGTGAAAAGGCAGGGCCTGGTGGCTACACCTTC
v_call: TRBV6-1
j_call: TRBJ1-2
clone_size: -
d_call: -
cdr3_length: 14

cdr3_aa: CASTLGTEIRSPLHF
cdr3_nt: TGTGCCAGTACTCTAGGGACAGAAATCCGCTCACCCCTCCACTTT
v_call: TRBV19
j_call: TRBJ1-6
clone_size: -
d_call: TRBD1
cdr3_length: 15

cdr3_aa: CASSPGQPGNTIYF
cdr3_nt: TGCGCCAGCAGCCCGGGACAGCCTGGAAACACCATATATTTT
v_call: TRBV5-1
j_call: TRBJ1-3
clone_size: -
d_call: TRBD1
cdr3_length: 14

cdr3_aa: CASSYYGGITDTQYF
cdr3_nt: TGTGCCAGCAGTTACTACGGGGGGATAACAGATACGCAGTATTTT
v_call: TRBV6-5
j_call: TRBJ2-3
clone_size: -
d_call: TRBD2
cdr3_length: 15

cdr3_aa: CASSTGGSSGNTIYF
cdr3_nt: TGTGCCAGCAGTACAGGGGGCTCCTCTGGAAACACCATATATTTT
v_call: TRBV7-2
j_call: TRBJ1-3
clone_size: -
d_call: TRBD1
cdr3_length: 15

cdr3_aa: CASSVGWGRLSSGNTIYF
cdr3_nt: TGTGCCAGCAGCGTAGGATGGGGCAGGCTAAGCTCTGGAAACACCATATATTTT
v_call: TRBV9
j_call: TRBJ1-3
clone_size: few
d_call: -
cdr3_length: 18

cdr3_aa: CASSTGQEEAFF
cdr3_nt: TGTGCCAGTAGTACGGGACAGGAAGAAGCTTTCTTT
v_call: TRBV19
j_call: TRBJ1-1
clone_size: -
d_call: TRBD1
cdr3_length: 12